The 20 T cell receptor beta chains below all came from one sample that was sequenced in a study of blood T cell repertoires in COVID-19. Libraries were prepared by immunoSEQ multiplex PCR; TCRdb keeps only in-frame clonotypes and omits some of them. This sample has roughly 93,000 clones, with more than 65% found just once. Sequencing input: peripheral blood. Receptors were obtained from a woman aged 80 or older with acute or convalescent COVID-19.

This chain links TRBV5-1 with TRBJ2-7, with D maybe TRBD2 (5 bases). V lost 0 bases, J lost 5 bases, and 9 bases lay in between. The germline gives CDR1 SGHRS, CDR2 YFSETQ. The CDR3 sequence is 13 residues long. CDR3: CASSLETNNEQYV. The CDR3 DNA reads TGCGCCAGCAGCTTGGAGACTAACAACGAGCAGTACGTC.

This clone is a singleton in its sample. The rearrangement joins TRBV7-2 to TRBJ1-2; the match to TRBD1 covers 10 bases. V was pared by 4 bases and J by 8 bases, with 7 bases of the junction left unmatched. Germline values: CDR1 SGHTA, CDR2 FQGNSA. CDR3 length: 14 amino acids. The CDR3 sequence: CASSSGTGAVGYTF. CDR3 bases: TGTGCCAGCAGCTCCGGGACAGGGGCTGTAGGCTACACCTTC.

This chain links TRBV4-3 with TRBJ1-2; D not resolved. V was trimmed by 1 base and J by 4 bases, leaving 10 bases between them. Per germline, CDR1 LGHNA and CDR2 YSLEER. The CDR3 consists of 14 residues. The CDR3, as DNA: TGCGCCAGCAGCCAAGTGGGCCAGATCTATGGCTACACCTTC. Translating gives CASSQVGQIYGYTF.

This chain joins TRBV5-1 and TRBJ2-7; no definite D call. Germline-derived CDR1 and CDR2 are SGHRS and YFSETQ. This CDR3 has 14 amino acids. The germline V and J ends were trimmed by 0 bases and 6 bases, with 13 bases remaining between them. The CDR3 is CASSLDPATGEQYF. The CDR3 nucleotides are TGCGCCAGCAGCTTGGACCCAGCGACCGGCGAGCAGTACTTC. The full variable domain, with the rest looked up from reference TRBV5-1 and TRBJ2-7, is KAGVTQTPRYLIKTRGQQVTLSCSPISGHRSVSWYQQTPGQGLQFLFEYFSETQRNKGNFPGRFSGRQFSNSRSEMNVSTLELGDSALYLCASSLDPATGEQYFGPGTRLTVT.

The chain carries TRBV6-5 and TRBJ2-3; the match to TRBD1 covers 10 bases. Germline V gene sequence: CDR1 MNHEY, CDR2 SVGAGI. Losses at the gene ends were 2 bases for V and 3 bases for J; bases not matched to a gene: 2. The CDR3 has 15 residues. The CDR3 sequence: CASSYGTGETDTQYF. The CDR3, as DNA: TGTGCCAGCAGTTACGGGACAGGGGAAACAGATACGCAGTATTTT.

The gene calls are TRBV13 and TRBJ1-5, with D unclear. The germline V gene has CDR1 PRHDT and CDR2 FYEKMQ (reference sequence). The CDR3 consists of 14 residues. Trimming took 5 bases from V and 1 from J, leaving 9 bases between them. The CDR3 region is CASSVKSSNQPQHF. CDR3 bases: TGTGCCAGCAGCGTTAAATCGAGCAATCAGCCCCAGCATTTT. The full variable domain, its missing parts supplied by reference TRBV13 and TRBJ1-5, is AAGVIQSPRHLIKEKRETATLKCYPIPRHDTVYWYQQGPGQDPQFLISFYEKMQSDKGSIPDRFSAQQFSDYHSELNMSSLELGDSALYFCASSVKSSNQPQHFGDGTRLSIL.

The chain carries TRBV19 and TRBJ1-2, with TRBD1 identical over 8 bases. The CDR3 has 15 amino acids. CDR1 and CDR2 (germline): LNHDA, SQIVND (reference sequence). V lost 7 bases, J lost 4 bases, and 11 bases stayed unmatched. The CDR3 DNA follows: TGTGCCAGTACCCCTCCCGGACAGGGCTTCTATGGCTACACCTTC. Residues: CASTPPGQGFYGYTF.

This clone was found once. The gene calls are TRBV5-6 and TRBJ1-1; D is possibly TRBD1 (5 bases). This CDR3 spans 15 amino acids. Trimming took off 4 bases at V and 8 bases at J, with 21 bases between the two ends. Germline values: CDR1 SGHDT, CDR2 YYEEEE. CDR3 bases: TGTGCCAGCAGCCTGCAGACAGTCGGATTCTCAGAAGCTTTCTTT. Its protein product is CASSLQTVGFSEAFF. The whole variable domain, remainder taken from reference TRBV5-6 and TRBJ1-1, is DAGVTQSPTHLIKTRGQQVTLRCSPKSGHDTVSWYQQALGQGPQFIFQYYEEEERQRGNFPDRFSGHQFPNYSSELNVNALLLGDSALYLCASSLQTVGFSEAFFGQGTRLTVV.

The gene calls are TRBV5-5 and TRBJ1-3; D remains unclear. The CDR3 sequence is 16 residues long. Germline V gives CDR1 SGHKS, CDR2 YYEKEE (reference sequence). V lost 0 bases and J 0 bases, leaving 10 bases between the germline ends. CDR3 nucleotides: TGTGCCAGCAGCTTGGGGCAGGCCCGCTCTGGAAACACCATATATTTT. Its protein product is CASSLGQARSGNTIYF.

CDR3 bases: TGTGCCAGCAGTCGGGACAGCTTCGGCTACACCTTC. The encoded protein is CASSRDSFGYTF. This chain uses TRBV6-5 with TRBJ1-2; 7 bases match TRBD1. The CDR3 length is 12 residues. Germline V gene lookup returns CDR1 MNHEY and CDR2 SVGAGI. The V gene end was trimmed by 5 bases and the J gene end by 8 bases; junction bases not matched to a gene: 5.

The J gene is TRBJ2-2, the V gene TRBV7-3; D gene uncertain. V dropped 4 bases and J dropped 5 bases, with 8 bases sitting between them. The CDR3 has 13 amino acids. CDR1 SGHTA and CDR2 FQGTGA come from the germline V gene. CDR3 DNA: TGTGCCAGCAGCTCTCAACTAACCGGGGAGCTGTTTTTT. Translation: CASSSQLTGELFF.

This clone was picked up a small number of times. The V gene is TRBV15, the J gene TRBJ1-2; D perhaps matches TRBD1 (5 bases). CDR1 is LNHNV, CDR2 YYDKDF, per germline (reference sequence). V gave up 5 bases and J gave up 7 bases, with 20 bases separating them. The CDR3 has 15 residues. CDR3 DNA: TGTGCCACCAGCGCTCTGAAAGGGGTTTTCGGTGGCTACACCTTC. Translating it yields CATSALKGVFGGYTF. Full variable domain (remainder filled in from reference TRBV15 and TRBJ1-2): DAMVIQNPRYQVTQFGKPVTLSCSQTLNHNVMYWYQQKSSQAPKLLFHYYDKDFNNEADTPDNFQSRRPNTSFCFLDIRSPGLGDTAMYLCATSALKGVFGGYTFGSGTRLTVV.

This clone was recorded many times. The V and J genes are TRBV29-1 and TRBJ2-3, with 7 bases fitting TRBD1. The germline CDR1 and CDR2 sequences are SQVTM and ANQGSEA. The J segment lost 0 bases and the V segment lost 7 bases, leaving 4 bases of the junction unmatched. CDR3 size: 13 residues. The CDR3 DNA is TGCAGCGGGAACAGGGGTAGCACAGATACGCAGTATTTT. Amino acid sequence: CSGNRGSTDTQYF.

This chain connects TRBV29-1 to TRBJ1-1; 9 nucleotides align to TRBD1. The CDR3 is made up of 13 amino acids. The germline V gene has CDR1 SQVTM and CDR2 ANQGSEA. V was pared by 3 bases and J by 10 bases, with 9 bases of the junction left unmatched. The CDR3 nucleotides read TGCAGCGTTGATCTTGGGACAGGGTTTAGAGCTTTCTTT. As protein: CSVDLGTGFRAFF.

The chain couples TRBV28 to TRBJ1-5; possibly TRBD1 for D (6 bases). Germline lookup yields CDR1 MDHEN and CDR2 SYDVKM. The CDR3 sequence is 13 residues long. V shed 6 bases and J shed 4 bases, with 10 bases lying between them. This CDR3 is CASSRTVNQPQHF. The CDR3, as DNA: TGTGCCAGCAGCCGGACAGTAAATCAGCCCCAGCATTTT.

The J gene is TRBJ1-1, the V gene TRBV29-1, with TRBD1 identical over 7 bases. This CDR3 region has 12 residues. The trim removed 4 bases at V and 1 base at J, leaving 0 bases unmatched. Germline CDR1 is SQVTM and CDR2 is ANQGSEA. The CDR3 DNA reads TGCAGCGTTGGGACAGGGAACACTGAAGCTTTCTTT. It codes for CSVGTGNTEAFF.

This clone was recorded a few times. V usage is TRBV4-2 and J usage is TRBJ2-1; 10 bases map to TRBD1. Germline V lookup: CDR1 LGHNA, CDR2 YNFKEQ. With V trimmed by 4 bases and J by 9 bases, 6 bases remained unmatched. The CDR3 has 14 amino acids. CDR3 bases: TGTGCCAGCAGCCCCGGACAGGGGGGAGGTGAGCAGTTCTTC. This gives the protein CASSPGQGGGEQFF.

In its sample, this clone was seen a few times. V gene TRBV25-1 combines with J gene TRBJ1-4; D is unclear. V was pared by 0 bases and J by 11 bases, with 19 bases between. The length of the CDR3 is 16 residues. Germline loops: CDR1 MGHDK, CDR2 SYGVNS. The CDR3 DNA sequence: TGTGCCAGCAGTGAATATAATAAGGGAGTTCCTACGAAACTGTTTTTT. Translated: CASSEYNKGVPTKLFF.

J is TRBJ1-2 and V is TRBV28; the D is unclear. Germline V gene sequence: CDR1 MDHEN, CDR2 SYDVKM. The CDR3 covers 15 residues. With 5 bases removed from V and 6 bases from J, the gap between germline ends came to 19 bases. In nucleotides, the CDR3 is TGTGCCAGCAGTCTTCTTTTGACAATGGTAAATGGCTACACCTTC. This gives the protein CASSLLLTMVNGYTF.

For this clone: Other nucleotide sequences in the sample specify the same CDR3. The chain joins TRBV5-4 to TRBJ1-4; D not resolved. V lost 0 bases to trimming and J lost 2 bases, with 5 bases between them. The CDR3 has 14 amino acids. CDR1 SGHNT and CDR2 YYREEE come from the germline V gene (reference sequence). CDR3 protein: CASSLGATNEKLFF. CDR3 coding DNA: TGTGCCAGCAGCTTGGGTGCGACTAATGAAAAACTGTTTTTT.